The clone carrying this T cell receptor (beta chain) was counted once. Residents of 24 US areas, aged 18 to 89 years, made up the participants. Participants reported their clinical history, and cohort assignment relied on those reports. Each exposed participant met a COVID-19 case in the 2 weeks preceding study entry. Profiling relied on immunoSEQ multiplex PCR, and the TCRdb table lists in-frame clones only, not all of them. Among 200,000 to 300,000 clones listed, 83% were seen once. This specimen belongs to a study of blood T cell repertoires in COVID-19. V lost 8 bases and J lost 2, with 15 bases in between. CDR3 size: 14 residues. CDR1 is MNHEY and CDR2 is SVGAGI in the germline V gene.

Sequencing used PBMCs or T cells enriched from blood (not recorded which). The chain joins TRBV6-5 to TRBJ1-2; D remains unclear. This clonotype was obtained from a woman aged 40 to 50 who had been exposed to COVID-19. CDR3 amino acids: CASVNKILNYGYTF. CDR3 in DNA: TGTGCCAGCGTCAATAAGATCCTAAACTATGGCTACACCTTC.